These 21 T cell receptor beta chains were all obtained from the same sample, sequenced in a study of blood T cell repertoires in COVID-19. The protocol was immunoSEQ multiplex PCR, while the TCRdb copy is restricted to in-frame clones and leaves out a portion. The sample lists about 190,000 clones, around 83% occurring once. Material for sequencing was peripheral blood. These receptors were obtained from a man aged 45-60 years with active or convalescent COVID-19.

This chain links TRBV5-5 with TRBJ1-1; 7 nucleotides line up with TRBD1. Germline CDR1 reads SGHKS; CDR2 reads YYEKEE (reference sequence). V shed 1 base, J shed 0 bases, and the junction held 6 bases outside the gene matches. The CDR3 consists of 16 residues. This CDR3 is CASSLRGLMVNTEAFF. The CDR3 coding sequence is TGTGCCAGCAGCTTGAGGGGGCTAATGGTGAACACTGAAGCTTTCTTT.

The chain recombines TRBV7-2 with TRBJ1-2; maybe TRBD1 (5 bases). V was clipped by 3 bases and J by 3 bases, with 11 bases between them. The CDR3 totals 14 residues. CDR1 and CDR2 from the germline V gene are SGHTA and FQGNSA. The CDR3 nucleotides read TGTGCCAGCAGCTTCCAGCCCAGGGACTATGGCTACACCTTC. This sequence encodes CASSFQPRDYGYTF.

This sequence joins TRBV2 and TRBJ1-1, with unresolved D. Germline V gene lookup returns CDR1 SNHLY and CDR2 FYNNEI. The CDR3 spans 11 residues. V was trimmed by 6 bases and J by 4 bases, leaving 6 bases between them. The CDR3 reads CASRISTEAFF. In DNA form, the CDR3 reads TGTGCCAGCAGAATATCCACTGAAGCTTTCTTT.

In nucleotides, the CDR3 is TGCGCCAGCAGTGACCGCCGTGAGAATAAGGATACGCAGTATTTT. Translating it yields CASSDRRENKDTQYF. This chain connects TRBV10-1 to TRBJ2-3; D gene uncertain. This CDR3 has 15 amino acids. The ends were cut back, 3 bases at V and 6 bases at J, with 16 bases in the middle. The germline V gene has CDR1 WNHNN and CDR2 SYGVQD (reference sequence).

This chain connects TRBV5-1 to TRBJ2-7, with D possibly TRBD2 on 5 matching bases. Germline V gene sequence: CDR1 SGHRS, CDR2 YFSETQ. V was clipped by 2 bases and J by 4 bases, with 19 bases between them. This CDR3 has 16 amino acids. The CDR3 sequence is CASSFTVGVVVYEQYF. The CDR3 region has the DNA TGCGCCAGCAGCTTCACCGTCGGGGTGGTTGTTTACGAGCAGTACTTC. Full variable domain (outside the CDR3, taken from reference TRBV5-1 and TRBJ2-7): KAGVTQTPRYLIKTRGQQVTLSCSPISGHRSVSWYQQTPGQGLQFLFEYFSETQRNKGNFPGRFSGRQFSNSRSEMNVSTLELGDSALYLCASSFTVGVVVYEQYFGPGTRLTVT.

CDR3 sequence (DNA): TGTGCCAGCAGCGTAAGACTAGCCACCGGGGAGCTGTTTTTT. Translating it yields CASSVRLATGELFF. The J gene is TRBJ2-2, the V gene TRBV9, with TRBD2 matching 7 bases. The ends lost 1 base at V and 4 bases at J; junction bases unmatched: 1. The CDR3 loop spans 14 amino acids. The germline CDR1 and CDR2 sequences are SGDLS and YYNGEE.

The chain joins TRBV7-2 to TRBJ2-5; 9 bases map to TRBD1. Germline CDR1 is SGHTA and CDR2 is FQGNSA. The CDR3 is 16 amino acids. V was pared by 1 base and J by 4 bases, with 7 bases of the junction left unmatched. The CDR3 DNA follows: TGTGCCAGCAGCTTAGGGCTCACAGGGGGCGGAGAGACCCAGTACTTC. The encoded protein is CASSLGLTGGGETQYF.

There are a few counts of this clone. V usage is TRBV12-3 or TRBV12-4 and J usage is TRBJ1-6; D uncertain. The CDR3 totals 13 residues. V was shortened by 6 bases and J by 6 bases, with 9 bases between the two germline ends. DNA for the CDR3: TGTGCCAGCAGACTCGGGTCTAATTCACCCCTCCACTTT. Translation: CASRLGSNSPLHF.

Points on this clone: This specimen includes other DNA sequences encoding the same CDR3. This chain links TRBV28 with TRBJ2-2; weak D call: TRBD2 (6 bases). Germline values: CDR1 MDHEN, CDR2 SYDVKM. V dropped 7 bases and J dropped 0 bases, with 15 bases sitting between them. The CDR3 has 16 amino acids. The CDR3: CASTEAGIPNTGELFF. For the CDR3, the DNA is TGTGCCAGCACCGAGGCGGGAATCCCGAACACCGGGGAGCTGTTTTTT.

The chain couples TRBV7-9 to TRBJ1-4; the D gene is possibly TRBD1 (6 bases). The germline gives CDR1 SEHNR, CDR2 FQNEAQ (reference sequence). This CDR3 contains 17 residues. V was cut by 10 bases and J by 0 bases, with 21 bases left in between. The CDR3 sequence is CATGLGHPGPTNEKLFF. The CDR3 DNA reads as TGTGCCACCGGGCTGGGACACCCGGGACCAACTAATGAAAAACTGTTTTTT.

This chain uses TRBV4-2 with TRBJ2-2; D remains unclear. The V gene's germline CDR1 is LGHNA and CDR2 YNFKEQ. V was shortened by 0 bases and J by 0 bases, with 5 bases between the two germline ends. The CDR3 length is 15 residues. The CDR3 here is CASSQEATNTGELFF. The CDR3 DNA is TGTGCCAGCAGCCAAGAAGCTACGAACACCGGGGAGCTGTTTTTT.

This rearrangement joins TRBV30 to TRBJ2-1; D not resolved. The CDR3 is 13 residues long. Germline V gene data show CDR1 as GTSNPN and CDR2 as SVGIG (reference sequence). V lost 3 bases and J 12 bases, leaving 18 bases between the germline ends. The CDR3 protein is CAWSPDSTLRQFF. The DNA for the CDR3 is TGTGCCTGGAGCCCTGACTCTACTCTCCGGCAGTTCTTC. The full variable domain, rest sourced from reference TRBV30 and TRBJ2-1, is SQTIHQWPATLVQPVGSPLSLECTVEGTSNPNLYWYRQAAGRGLQLLFYSVGIGQISSEVPQNLSASRPQDRQFILSSKKLLLSDSGFYLCAWSPDSTLRQFFGPGTRLTVL.

This clone showed up just once. In DNA, the CDR3 is TGCGCCAGCAGCTTGGGACAGAATGGTTCACCCCTCCACTTT. Translated: CASSLGQNGSPLHF. The chain has TRBV5-1 and TRBJ1-6; weak D call: TRBD1 (5 bases). The CDR3 contains 14 residues. CDR1 and CDR2 from the germline V gene are SGHRS and YFSETQ. Between the trimmed V and J ends, which lost 0 bases and 9 bases, there was a span of 10 bases.

This clone has only a few counts. The rearrangement uses TRBV27 and TRBJ1-1; D call uncertain. In germline, CDR1 is MNHEY, CDR2 SMNVEV (reference sequence). The V and J ends lost 2 bases and 1 base respectively, with 8 bases between them. CDR3 size: 14 residues. CDR3: CASSLEVRNTEAFF. The CDR3 region has the DNA TGTGCCAGCAGTTTAGAGGTGAGGAACACTGAAGCTTTCTTT.

As regards this clone: Within the sample, other DNA sequences also encode this same CDR3. The chain links TRBV21-1 to TRBJ1-5; the DNA was not used to check the table's D call, TRBD1. TRBV21-1 is classified as a pseudogene. The CDR3 totals 18 residues. Written as DNA, the CDR3 is TGTGCCAGCAGCAAAGGATCGGGCGACAGGGGGGCGGGTCAGCCCCAGCATTTT. Its protein is CASSKGSGDRGAGQPQHF.

The rearrangement uses TRBV4-3 and TRBJ2-2; D uncertain. Germline CDR1 reads LGHNA; CDR2 reads YSLEER. The CDR3 totals 15 residues. The V end lost 1 base, the J end lost 4 bases, and 10 bases lay between the germline ends. Written as DNA, the CDR3 is TGCGCCAGCAGCCAAGGGTCCCGAGGCACCGGGGAGCTGTTTTTT. Its translation: CASSQGSRGTGELFF.

The chain couples TRBV3-1 (or the pseudogene TRBV3-2) to TRBJ1-2, with a possible D match to TRBD1 (5 bases). From germline, CDR1 is LGHDT and CDR2 YNNKEL (reference sequence). The CDR3 loop spans 14 amino acids. V dropped 0 bases and J dropped 7 bases, with 12 bases sitting between them. CDR3 loop: CASSQDRGIRGYTF. CDR3 sequence (DNA): TGTGCCAGCAGCCAAGACCGGGGGATCCGTGGCTACACCTTC.

This clone was seen a single time. The V gene is TRBV6-5, the J gene TRBJ2-4; D perhaps matches TRBD1 (5 bases). CDR3 length: 13 amino acids. The germline V gene has CDR1 MNHEY and CDR2 SVGAGI. V was shortened by 5 bases and J by 5 bases, with 10 bases between the two germline ends. The CDR3 region has the DNA TGTGCCAGCAGTCGCCAGGGCCAAAACATTCAGTACTTC. The encoded protein is CASSRQGQNIQYF.

The chain combines TRBV6-2 or TRBV6-3 with TRBJ2-7; 11 bases are a match to TRBD1. Germline V gene lookup returns CDR1 MNHEY and CDR2 SVGEGT. V lost 5 bases, J lost 2 bases, and 5 bases stayed unmatched. The CDR3 runs to 15 residues. CDR3 bases: TGTGCCAGCAGTCTCGGACAGGGGGCAACCTACGAGCAGTACTTC. This translates into CASSLGQGATYEQYF.

This clone was seen more than once but under ten times. Within the sample, other DNA sequences also encode this same CDR3. The gene calls are TRBV27 and TRBJ1-3; 7 positions match TRBD1. Trimming at V came to 4 bases and at J to 2 bases, leaving 2 bases not matched to a gene. The germline V gene encodes CDR1 MNHEY and CDR2 SMNVEV (reference sequence). The CDR3 contains 14 residues. CDR3 in amino acids: CASSSTGTGNTIYF. The CDR3 coding sequence is TGTGCCAGCAGTTCGACAGGGACTGGAAACACCATATATTTT.

This chain links TRBV18 with TRBJ1-6; 9 bases are a match to TRBD1. The V gene's germline CDR1 is KGHSH and CDR2 LQKENI. The CDR3 is 15 residues long. The junction had 4 bases not matched to a gene; V was cut back by 6 bases and J by 4 bases. The CDR3 DNA sequence: TGTGCCAGCTCGGCCGGGACAGGGTATAATTCACCCCTCCACTTT. It yields the protein CASSAGTGYNSPLHF.